Detailed here is one T cell receptor beta chain. Germline CDR1 is KGHSH and CDR2 is LQKENI. The J segment lost 5 bases and the V segment lost 6 bases, leaving 8 bases of the junction unmatched. This CDR3 is built from 15 residues. The sample originates from a study of blood T cell repertoires in COVID-19. In the study overall: Samples came from the United States, Italy and Spain, spanning acute and convalescent COVID-19. The cDNA or gDNA used as material had been derived from T cells, B-cell-depleted T cells, or PBMCs.

In the original processing: Estimated nucleated cell counts came from reference gene primer amplification. The data were produced by immunoSEQ multiplex PCR, yet TCRdb's version contains in-frame clones alone and is incomplete. V, J and clone size are those of that table, while D and trimming were read from the DNA. This sample carries some 400,000 clones, about four fifths of them seen once, and the ten largest clones take 1.1%. The rearrangement joins TRBV18 to TRBJ1-4, with 8 bases lining up with TRBD1. Sequencing was done on a sample of peripheral blood. This receptor was taken from a human donor with acute or convalescent COVID-19. The donor label of this sample is uncertain. The CDR3 loop is CASSAQGARNEKLFF. For the CDR3, the DNA is TGTGCCAGCTCGGCCCAGGGGGCGCGAAATGAAAAACTGTTTTTT.